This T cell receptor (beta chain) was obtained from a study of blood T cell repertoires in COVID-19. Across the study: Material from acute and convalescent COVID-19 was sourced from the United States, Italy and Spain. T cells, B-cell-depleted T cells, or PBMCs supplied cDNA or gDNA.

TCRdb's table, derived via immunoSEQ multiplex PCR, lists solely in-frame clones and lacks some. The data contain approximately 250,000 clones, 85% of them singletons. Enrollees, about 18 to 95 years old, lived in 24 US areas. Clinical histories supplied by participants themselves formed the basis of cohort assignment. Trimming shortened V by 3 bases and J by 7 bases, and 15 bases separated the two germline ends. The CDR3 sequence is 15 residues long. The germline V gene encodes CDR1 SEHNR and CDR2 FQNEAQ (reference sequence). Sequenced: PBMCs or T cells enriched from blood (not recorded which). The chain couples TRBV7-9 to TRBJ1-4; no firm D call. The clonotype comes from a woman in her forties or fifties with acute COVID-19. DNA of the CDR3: TGTGCCAGCAGCTTGGCGGCGACGCGAGGTGAAAAACTGTTTTTT. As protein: CASSLAATRGEKLFF.